The rows below give T cell receptor beta chains drawn from one sample of a study of shared clonotypes between healthy human individuals. TCRdb's copy holds only in-frame clones and misses some; the assay was immunoSEQ multiplex PCR. The data contain 2 million to 2.5 million clones, approximately 94% of them seen just once; the ten biggest clones take up roughly 0.13%. Sequencing input: naive CD4+ T cells sorted from blood. The receptors derive from a man between 18 and 35 years old in good health. CDR3s include the opening cysteine and the closing phenylalanine or tryptophan. A D gene is named only where the DNA matches it firmly. Clone size is not always given. Where it is, it says once, few, many or a class for expanded clones.

V,size,J,D,CDR3,DNA
TRBV5-6,once,TRBJ2-5,TRBD1,CASSWTSKGAGQETQYF,TGTGCCAGCAGCTGGACAAGTAAGGGGGCAGGTCAGGAGACCCAGTACTTC
TRBV18,once,TRBJ2-7,.,CASSPLTIGASYEQYF,TGTGCCAGCTCACCTTTAACTATAGGGGCCTCCTACGAGCAGTACTTC
TRBV7-8,.,TRBJ2-3,TRBD1,CASSERQGGTDTQYF,TGTGCCAGCAGCGAGAGACAGGGCGGTACAGATACGCAGTATTTT
TRBV19,.,TRBJ1-6,TRBD1,CAAGGHRDDPYSPLHF,TGTGCCGCAGGGGGCCACCGGGACGACCCTTATTCACCCCTCCACTTT
TRBV30,once,TRBJ2-7,TRBD1,CAWKPGTGPSYEQYF,TGTGCCTGGAAACCCGGGACAGGGCCATCCTACGAGCAGTACTTC
TRBV9,.,TRBJ2-3,TRBD2,CASSPIAGARTDTQYF,TGTGCCAGCAGCCCTATAGCGGGGGCGCGCACAGATACGCAGTATTTT
TRBV20-1,.,TRBJ1-4,.,CSASPEEKLFF,TGCAGTGCTAGTCCCGAAGAAAAACTGTTTTTT
TRBV10-3,.,TRBJ1-3,.,CAISESRGQSEYF,TGTGCCATCAGTGAGTCGAGAGGACAGTCTGAATATTTT
TRBV5-1,.,TRBJ1-4,.,CASSFGTTNEKLFF,TGCGCCAGCAGCTTCGGTACAACTAATGAAAAACTGTTTTTT
TRBV4-1,.,TRBJ1-6,.,CASSQVGDSPLHF,TGCGCCAGCAGCCAAGTCGGAGATTCACCCCTCCACTTT
TRBV7-8,.,TRBJ1-5,.,CASSLRDSNQPQHF,TGTGCCAGCAGCTTACGGGATAGCAATCAGCCCCAGCATTTT